This T cell receptor beta chain was sequenced for a study of T cell changes during pregnancy in multiple sclerosis. CDR1 MNHNS and CDR2 SASEGT come from the germline V gene. Trimming took 3 bases from V and 6 from J; bases not matched to a gene: 1. The CDR3 is made up of 14 amino acids. Assay: immunoSEQ multiplex PCR; the TCRdb copy retains only in-frame clones and omits some. The table lists some 10,000 clones, nearly 85% of them singletons, with about 17% in the top ten. This material consisted of CD8+ T cells from peripheral blood mononuclear cells, taken in the third trimester of pregnancy. The chain employs TRBV6-1 and TRBJ2-1, with TRBD2 matching over 11 bases. This receptor was taken from a female donor in good health, enrolled as a control in a pregnancy study. The CDR3 sequence is CASSETSGVNEQFF. CDR3 bases: TGTGCCAGCAGTGAGACTAGCGGGGTCAATGAGCAGTTCTTC.